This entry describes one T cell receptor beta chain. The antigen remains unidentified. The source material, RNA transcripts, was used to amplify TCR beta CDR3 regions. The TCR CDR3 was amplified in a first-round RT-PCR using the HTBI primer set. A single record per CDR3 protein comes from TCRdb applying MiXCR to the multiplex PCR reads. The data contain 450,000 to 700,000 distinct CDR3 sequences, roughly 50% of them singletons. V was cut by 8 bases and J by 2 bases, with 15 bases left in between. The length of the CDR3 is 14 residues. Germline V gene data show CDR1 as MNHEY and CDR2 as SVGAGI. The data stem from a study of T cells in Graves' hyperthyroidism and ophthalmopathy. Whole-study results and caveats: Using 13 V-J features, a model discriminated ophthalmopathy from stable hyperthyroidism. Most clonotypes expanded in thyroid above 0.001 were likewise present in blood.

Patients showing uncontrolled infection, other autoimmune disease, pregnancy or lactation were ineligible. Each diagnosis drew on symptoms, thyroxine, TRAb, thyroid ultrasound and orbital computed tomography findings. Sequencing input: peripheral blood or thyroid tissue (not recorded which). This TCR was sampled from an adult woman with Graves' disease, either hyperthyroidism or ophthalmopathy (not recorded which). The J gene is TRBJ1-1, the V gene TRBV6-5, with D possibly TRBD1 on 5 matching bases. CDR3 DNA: TGTGCCAGCTCAAACTCCGGGGACAACACTGAAGCTTTCTTT. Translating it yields CASSNSGDNTEAFF.